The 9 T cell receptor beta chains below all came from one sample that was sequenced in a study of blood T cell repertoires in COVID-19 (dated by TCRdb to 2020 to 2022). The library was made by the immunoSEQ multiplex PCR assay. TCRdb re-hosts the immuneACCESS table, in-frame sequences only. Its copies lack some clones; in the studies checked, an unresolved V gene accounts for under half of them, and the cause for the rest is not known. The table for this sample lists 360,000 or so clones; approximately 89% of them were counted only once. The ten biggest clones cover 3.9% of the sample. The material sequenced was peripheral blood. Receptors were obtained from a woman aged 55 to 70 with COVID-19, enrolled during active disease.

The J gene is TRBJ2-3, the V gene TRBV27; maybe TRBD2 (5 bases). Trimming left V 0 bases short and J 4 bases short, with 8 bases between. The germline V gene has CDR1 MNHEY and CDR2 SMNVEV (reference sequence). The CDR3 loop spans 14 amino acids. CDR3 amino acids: CASSLSDCSDTQYF. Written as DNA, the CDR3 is TGTGCCAGCAGTTTATCGGACTGTTCAGATACGCAGTATTTT.

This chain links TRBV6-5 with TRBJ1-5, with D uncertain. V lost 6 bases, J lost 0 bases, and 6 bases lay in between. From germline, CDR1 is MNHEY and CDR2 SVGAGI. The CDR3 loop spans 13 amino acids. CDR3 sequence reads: CASRIDSNQPQHF. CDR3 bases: TGTGCCAGCAGAATAGATAGCAATCAGCCCCAGCATTTT.

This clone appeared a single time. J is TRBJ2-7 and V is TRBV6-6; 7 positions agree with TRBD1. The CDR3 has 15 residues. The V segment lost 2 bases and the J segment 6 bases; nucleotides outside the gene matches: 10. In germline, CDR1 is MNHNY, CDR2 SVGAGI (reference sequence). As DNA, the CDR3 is TGTGCCAGCAGTTACGTAGCAGGGGGTTTTGGCGAGCAGTACTTC. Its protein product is CASSYVAGGFGEQYF.

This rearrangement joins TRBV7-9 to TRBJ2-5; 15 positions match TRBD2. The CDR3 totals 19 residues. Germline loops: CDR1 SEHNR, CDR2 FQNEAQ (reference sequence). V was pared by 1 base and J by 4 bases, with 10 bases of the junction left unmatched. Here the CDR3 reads CASSLEGLAGGQLGETQYF. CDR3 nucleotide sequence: TGTGCCAGCAGCTTAGAAGGACTAGCGGGGGGGCAGCTGGGAGAGACCCAGTACTTC. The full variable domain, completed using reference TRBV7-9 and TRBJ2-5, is DTGVSQNPRHKITKRGQNVTFRCDPISEHNRLYWYRQTLGQGPEFLTYFQNEAQLEKSRLLSDRFSAERPKGSFSTLEIQRTEQGDSAMYLCASSLEGLAGGQLGETQYFGPGTRLLVL.

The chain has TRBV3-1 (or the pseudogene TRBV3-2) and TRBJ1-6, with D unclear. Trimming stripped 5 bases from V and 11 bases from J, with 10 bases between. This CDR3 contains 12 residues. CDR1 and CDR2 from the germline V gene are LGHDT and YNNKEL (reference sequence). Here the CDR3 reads CASSFLEAPLHF. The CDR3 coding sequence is TGTGCCAGCAGCTTCCTCGAGGCACCCCTCCACTTT.

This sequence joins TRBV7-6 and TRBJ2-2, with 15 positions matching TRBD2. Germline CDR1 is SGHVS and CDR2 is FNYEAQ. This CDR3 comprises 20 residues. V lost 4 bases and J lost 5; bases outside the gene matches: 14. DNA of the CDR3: TGTGCCAGCAGCTACCCTCCGGGACTAGCGGGGGGAAGGAGTACCGGGGAGCTGTTTTTT. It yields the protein CASSYPPGLAGGRSTGELFF.

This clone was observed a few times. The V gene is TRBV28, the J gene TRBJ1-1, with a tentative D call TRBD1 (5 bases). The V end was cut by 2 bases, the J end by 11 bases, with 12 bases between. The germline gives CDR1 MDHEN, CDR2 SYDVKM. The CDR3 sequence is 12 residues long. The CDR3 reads CASSLDWEGAFF. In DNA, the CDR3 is TGTGCCAGCAGTTTAGATTGGGAGGGGGCTTTCTTT.

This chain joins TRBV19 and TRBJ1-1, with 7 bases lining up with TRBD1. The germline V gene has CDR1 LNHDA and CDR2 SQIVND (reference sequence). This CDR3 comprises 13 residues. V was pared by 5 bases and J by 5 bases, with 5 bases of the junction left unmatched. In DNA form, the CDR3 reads TGTGCCAGTAGTCTTCCACAGGGGACTGAAGCTTTCTTT. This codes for CASSLPQGTEAFF.

CDR3: CASKAGQFSTDTQYF. CDR3 DNA sequence: TGTGCCAGTAAGGCGGGACAGTTTAGCACAGATACGCAGTATTTT. This chain joins TRBV19 and TRBJ2-3, with D perhaps TRBD1 (7 bases). V dropped 7 bases and J dropped 0 bases, with 14 bases sitting between them. Germline CDR1 and CDR2: LNHDA and SQIVND (reference sequence). The CDR3 has 15 amino acids.